A few counts support the clone carrying this TCR beta chain. The antigen is undetermined. This record comes from a study of T-cell reconstitution after alpha-beta-depleted transplantation in children. Overall study findings and caveats: Several hundred expanded graft clones reportedly were the source of alpha-beta T cells about two months after transplant. Recipient T cells and thymic progenitors that survived were the source of the high TCRbeta diversity seen at day 60 in some patients. A year post-transplant, T-cell counts and diversity derived mostly from newly produced T cells.

Preparation of the TCRbeta library used unique molecular identifiers. TCRdb fed the PCR reads into MiXCR, producing one record per CDR3 protein. The sample lists a few hundred thousand distinct CDR3 sequences; approximately 13% were seen once. This specimen was PBMCs, mostly from graft donor cells, taken 360 days after TCRalphabeta/CD19-depleted stem cell transplant. This sequence was found in a male patient aged 5 to 17 who had a stem cell transplant for acute myeloid leukemia, so the T cells may come from the graft donor.

CDR3 amino acids: CASSGLAVYEQYF. The CDR3 DNA is TGTGCCAGCAGTGGTCTAGCGGTCTACGAGCAGTACTTC. This chain connects TRBV6-6 to TRBJ2-7, with TRBD2 matching 7 bases. This CDR3 is 13 amino acids long. Unmatched junction bases numbered 4, after V lost 5 bases and J lost 3 bases. In germline, CDR1 is MNHNY, CDR2 SVGAGI (reference sequence).